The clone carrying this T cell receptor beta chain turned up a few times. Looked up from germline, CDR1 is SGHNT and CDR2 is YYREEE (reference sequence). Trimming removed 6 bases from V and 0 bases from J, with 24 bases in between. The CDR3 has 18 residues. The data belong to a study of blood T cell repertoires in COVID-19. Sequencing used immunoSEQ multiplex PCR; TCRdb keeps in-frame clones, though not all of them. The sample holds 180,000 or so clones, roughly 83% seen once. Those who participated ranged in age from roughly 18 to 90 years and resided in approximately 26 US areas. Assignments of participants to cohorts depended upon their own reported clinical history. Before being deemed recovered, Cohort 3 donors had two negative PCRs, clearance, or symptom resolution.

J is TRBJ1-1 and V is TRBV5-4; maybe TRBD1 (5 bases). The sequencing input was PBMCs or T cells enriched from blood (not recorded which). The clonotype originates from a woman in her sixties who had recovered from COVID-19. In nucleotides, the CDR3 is TGTGCCAGCACCCCAAGGGAGGGGCGAGGTTCCGTGAACACTGAAGCTTTCTTT. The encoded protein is CASTPREGRGSVNTEAFF.